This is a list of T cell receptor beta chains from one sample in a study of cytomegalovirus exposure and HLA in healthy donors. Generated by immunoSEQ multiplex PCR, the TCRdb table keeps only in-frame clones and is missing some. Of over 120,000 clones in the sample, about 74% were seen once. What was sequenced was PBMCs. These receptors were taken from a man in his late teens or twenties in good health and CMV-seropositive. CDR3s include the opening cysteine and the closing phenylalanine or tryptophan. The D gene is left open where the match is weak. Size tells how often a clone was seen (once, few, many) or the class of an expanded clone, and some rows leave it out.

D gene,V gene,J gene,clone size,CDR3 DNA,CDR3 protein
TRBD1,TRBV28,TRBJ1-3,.,TGTGCCAGCAGTCTTCGGACAGGGGGCCAAAACACCATATATTTT,CASSLRTGGQNTIYF
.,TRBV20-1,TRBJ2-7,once,TGCAGTGCTTACAGGTCCCACGAGCAGTACTTC,CSAYRSHEQYF
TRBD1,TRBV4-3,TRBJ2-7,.,TGCGCCAGCAGCCGAGACCCGACAGGGGGGGAGGACGAGCAGTACTTC,CASSRDPTGGEDEQYF
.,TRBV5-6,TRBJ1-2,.,TGTGCCAGCAGCTTGGGGGCAGGCGCAAACTATGGCTACACCTTC,CASSLGAGANYGYTF
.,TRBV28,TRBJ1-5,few,TGTGCCAGCAGGGCCAGCGGGGGTTCCAATCAGCCCCAGCATTTT,CASRASGGSNQPQHF
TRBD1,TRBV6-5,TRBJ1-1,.,TGTGCCAGCAGTTCCTCCGACAGGGGAGAAGCTTTCTTT,CASSSSDRGEAFF
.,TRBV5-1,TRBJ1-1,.,TGCGCCAGCAGCTTGAGAACCGCACAGGGCACTGAAGCTTTCTTT,CASSLRTAQGTEAFF
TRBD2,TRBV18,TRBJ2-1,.,TGTGCCAGCTCACCAGGGACTAGCCTATACAATGAGCAGTTCTTC,CASSPGTSLYNEQFF
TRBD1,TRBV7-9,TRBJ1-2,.,TGTGCCAGCAGCTTCTCAAGGACAGGGAGTTTGAACTATGGCTACACCTTC,CASSFSRTGSLNYGYTF
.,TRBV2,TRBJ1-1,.,TGTGCCAGCAGTCAAGACACGAACACTGAAGCTTTCTTT,CASSQDTNTEAFF
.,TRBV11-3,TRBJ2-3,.,TGTGCCAGCAGCTTAGGGGGGGTTAGCACAGATACGCAGTATTTT,CASSLGGVSTDTQYF
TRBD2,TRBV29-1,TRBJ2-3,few,TGCAGCGTCGTACCGAGGACTAGCGGGAGTAGCACAGATACGCAGTATTTT,CSVVPRTSGSSTDTQYF
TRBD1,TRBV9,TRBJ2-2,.,TGTGCCAGCAGCGTAGTGACGACAGGGGGCCCTGGCGGGGAGCTGTTTTTT,CASSVVTTGGPGGELFF
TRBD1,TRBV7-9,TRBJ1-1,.,TGTTCCAGCAGCTTAGGGGACAGGGTGAACACTGAAGCTTTCTTT,CSSSLGDRVNTEAFF
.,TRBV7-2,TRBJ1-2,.,TGTGCCAGCAGCCCCAGCGCAGGGGCCTACCTACACTATGGCTACACCTTC,CASSPSAGAYLHYGYTF
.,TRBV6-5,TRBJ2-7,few,TGTGCCAGCAGCCCCTCACCTCGGGGAACCTACGAGCAGTACTTC,CASSPSPRGTYEQYF
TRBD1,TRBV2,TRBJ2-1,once,TGTGCCAGCAGTTTGTACCGGGACAGGGGTCATGAGCAGTTCTTC,CASSLYRDRGHEQFF
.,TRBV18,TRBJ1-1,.,TGTGCCAGCTCACCAGCAGGGAACACTGAAGCTTTCTTT,CASSPAGNTEAFF
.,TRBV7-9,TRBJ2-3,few,TGTGCCCTCCCCATTCGGGAATCTAGCACAGATACGCAGTATTTT,CALPIRESSTDTQYF
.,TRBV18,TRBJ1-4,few,TGTGCCAGCTCACCCCGCGGAACAAACGGTGAAAAACTGTTTTTT,CASSPRGTNGEKLFF
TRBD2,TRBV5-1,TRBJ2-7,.,TGCGCCAGCAGCTTGTTCGGACTAGCGGGAGCCGAGCAGTACTTC,CASSLFGLAGAEQYF
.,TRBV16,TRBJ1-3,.,TGTGCCAGCAGCCAATCTGAGGGAAACACCATATATTTT,CASSQSEGNTIYF
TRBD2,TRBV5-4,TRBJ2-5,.,TGTGCCAGCAGCTTGGTCTTAGTTGGTGGCGGGAGGGGGACCCAGTACTTC,CASSLVLVGGGRGTQYF
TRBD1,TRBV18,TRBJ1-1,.,TGTGCCAGCTCCCCCAAGGAGACAGGGGCCACTGAAGCTTTCTTT,CASSPKETGATEAFF
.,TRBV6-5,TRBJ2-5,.,TGTGCCAGCAGTTCCGGGGGGGGACAGGGCACCTCTACCCAGTACTTC,CASSSGGGQGTSTQYF
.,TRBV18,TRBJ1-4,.,TGTGCCAGCTCACCACCACAGGGCTATGAAAAACTGTTTTTT,CASSPPQGYEKLFF
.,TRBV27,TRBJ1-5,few,TGTGCCAGCTGGGAGTGGGATAGCAATCAGCCCCAGCATTTT,CASWEWDSNQPQHF